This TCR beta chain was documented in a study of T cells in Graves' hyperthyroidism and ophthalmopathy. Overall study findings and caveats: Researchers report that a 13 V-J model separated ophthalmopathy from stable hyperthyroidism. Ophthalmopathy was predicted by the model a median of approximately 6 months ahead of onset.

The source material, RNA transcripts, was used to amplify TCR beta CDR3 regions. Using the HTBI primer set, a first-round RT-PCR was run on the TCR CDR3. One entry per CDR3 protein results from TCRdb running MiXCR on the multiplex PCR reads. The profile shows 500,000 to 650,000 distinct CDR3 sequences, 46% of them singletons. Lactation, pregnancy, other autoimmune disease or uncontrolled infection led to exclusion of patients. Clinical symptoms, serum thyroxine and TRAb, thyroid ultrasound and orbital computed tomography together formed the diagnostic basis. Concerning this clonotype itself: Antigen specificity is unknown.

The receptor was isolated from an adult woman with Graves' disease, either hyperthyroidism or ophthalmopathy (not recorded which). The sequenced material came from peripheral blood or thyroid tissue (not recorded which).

The CDR3 spells CSARRLAGEGDTGELFF. The DNA for the CDR3 is TGCAGTGCTAGAAGACTAGCGGGAGAAGGGGACACCGGGGAGCTGTTTTTT. This chain connects TRBV20-1 to TRBJ2-2, with 12 positions matching TRBD2. Germline V gene sequence: CDR1 DFQATT, CDR2 SNEGSKA (reference sequence). This CDR3 contains 17 residues. The V and J ends lost 2 bases and 3 bases, in that order; junction bases with no gene match: 7.